This entry lists 18 T cell receptor beta chains sequenced from one sample in a study of T-cell reconstitution after alpha-beta-depleted transplantation in children. Preparation of the TCRbeta library used unique molecular identifiers. TCRdb reprocessed the PCR reads via MiXCR and lists one record per CDR3 protein. The table records approximately 520,000 distinct CDR3 sequences, approximately 10% of them present only once. The source was PBMCs, mostly from graft donor cells, collected 180 days after TCRalphabeta/CD19-depleted stem cell transplant. The receptors stem from a female patient between 2 and 15 years old who had a stem cell transplant for aplastic anemia, so the T cells may come from the graft donor.

This clonotype was seen a few times. The chain combines TRBV6-2 or TRBV6-3 with TRBJ2-2; D uncertain. Trimming stripped 0 bases from V and 1 base from J, with 9 bases between. Germline-derived CDR1 and CDR2 are MNHEY and SVGEGT. CDR3 length: 16 residues. The CDR3 loop is CASSYSPFLNTGELFF. In nucleotides, the CDR3 is TGTGCCAGCAGTTACTCCCCCTTCTTGAACACCGGGGAGCTGTTTTTT.

This clonotype was counted only a few times. The chain couples TRBV6-5 to TRBJ1-1; D gene unclear. Trimming took off 6 bases at V and 1 base at J, with 9 bases between the two ends. This CDR3 contains 13 residues. CDR1 is MNHEY, CDR2 SVGAGI, per germline. CDR3 loop: CASSYPGNTEAFF. For the CDR3, the DNA is TGTGCCAGCAGCTATCCGGGGAACACTGAAGCTTTCTTT.

This clonotype has ten or more counts. This rearrangement joins TRBV5-6 to TRBJ2-2, with a tentative D call TRBD1 (6 bases). CDR1 and CDR2 (germline): SGHDT, YYEEEE. The V gene lost 1 base and the J gene lost 9 bases, with 10 bases spanning the gap. The CDR3 covers 13 residues. CDR3 DNA sequence: TGTGCCAGCAGCTTGCAGGGGAACCGGGAGCTGTTTTTT. As protein: CASSLQGNRELFF. The variable domain in full, completed from reference TRBV5-6 and TRBJ2-2, reads DAGVTQSPTHLIKTRGQQVTLRCSPKSGHDTVSWYQQALGQGPQFIFQYYEEEERQRGNFPDRFSGHQFPNYSSELNVNALLLGDSALYLCASSLQGNRELFFGEGSRLTVL.

V and J are TRBV3-1 and TRBJ2-1; D gene uncertain. In germline, CDR1 is LGHDT, CDR2 YNNKEL (reference sequence). Trimming shortened V by 5 bases and J by 9 bases, and 11 bases separated the two germline ends. This CDR3 is 12 amino acids long. This chain's CDR3 is CASSAPAGEQFF. In nucleotides, the CDR3 is TGTGCCAGCAGCGCTCCAGCTGGTGAGCAGTTCTTC.

The chain couples TRBV11-2 to TRBJ1-5; perhaps TRBD1 as D (6 bases). Trimming removed 5 bases at V and 4 bases at J, with 21 bases between. The CDR3 length is 17 residues. Germline V gives CDR1 SGHAT, CDR2 FQNNGV. In DNA form, the CDR3 reads TGTGCCAGCAGCCTGGTAAATAGCAGGGGAGGGAATCAGCCCCAGCATTTT. Translated, it gives CASSLVNSRGGNQPQHF.

This clonotype was recorded a few times. This sequence joins TRBV5-1 and TRBJ2-2, with 14 bases fitting TRBD2. This CDR3 has 18 residues. Germline lookup yields CDR1 SGHRS and CDR2 YFSETQ. V shed 2 bases and J 4 bases; nucleotides not matched to a gene: 7. CDR3: CASSFRLAGGPSTGELFF. In nucleotides, the CDR3 is TGCGCCAGCAGCTTTCGACTAGCGGGAGGGCCGAGCACCGGGGAGCTGTTTTTT.

This clonotype was counted ten times or more. This chain joins TRBV9 and TRBJ2-1; D call uncertain. The V end was cut by 2 bases, the J end by 4 bases, with 10 bases between. The CDR3 length is 14 residues. Germline V lookup: CDR1 SGDLS, CDR2 YYNGEE. The CDR3 bases are TGTGCCAGCAGCGTTAGAGGCAGTTACAATGAGCAGTTCTTC. This sequence encodes CASSVRGSYNEQFF.

This chain links TRBV11-2 with TRBJ2-7; 7 bases agree with TRBD1. Trimming at V came to 3 bases and at J to 6 bases, leaving 5 bases not matched to a gene. CDR3 length: 13 amino acids. Germline CDR1 is SGHAT and CDR2 is FQNNGV. CDR3 amino acids: CASSFERGREQYV. The CDR3 DNA follows: TGTGCCAGCAGCTTTGAAAGGGGGCGCGAGCAGTACGTC.

The chain recombines TRBV3-1 with TRBJ2-7; TRBD1 matches 9 bases. This CDR3 contains 16 residues. Germline CDR1 and CDR2: LGHDT and YNNKEL (reference sequence). Trimming cost V 4 bases and J 2 bases; bases outside gene matches: 9. CDR3 amino acids: CASSRVKTGGAYEQYF. The CDR3, as DNA: TGTGCCAGCAGCCGAGTAAAGACAGGGGGAGCCTACGAGCAGTACTTC.

In its sample, this clonotype was seen many times. The chain carries TRBV7-9 and TRBJ2-2; D is perhaps TRBD1 (6 bases). There are 15 residues in the CDR3. Germline V gives CDR1 SEHNR, CDR2 FQNEAQ (reference sequence). V was clipped by 3 bases and J by 7 bases, with 15 bases between them. This chain's CDR3 is CASSFATGHGGELFF. In DNA, the CDR3 is TGTGCCAGCAGCTTCGCGACAGGTCATGGCGGGGAGCTGTTTTTT.

This clonotype was observed at least ten times. The chain couples TRBV28 to TRBJ2-7; 11 bases align to TRBD2. Germline-derived CDR1 and CDR2 are MDHEN and SYDVKM. This CDR3 region has 18 residues. V dropped 2 bases and J dropped 5; count of bases not matched to a gene: 14. Here the CDR3 reads CASSLGVSGRAGANEQYF. The DNA of the CDR3 is TGTGCCAGCAGTTTAGGGGTTAGCGGGAGGGCCGGTGCCAACGAGCAGTACTTC.

The chain employs TRBV15 and TRBJ2-1; tentative D call: TRBD1 (5 bases). The germline V gene has CDR1 LNHNV and CDR2 YYDKDF (reference sequence). Trimming took off 5 bases at V and 0 bases at J, with 11 bases between the two ends. The CDR3 totals 15 residues. The CDR3 DNA reads TGTGCCACCAGCGCCAGACAGCGCTCCTACAATGAGCAGTTCTTC. Translated: CATSARQRSYNEQFF.

This chain links TRBV27 with TRBJ2-7, with TRBD1 matching 10 bases. Looked up from germline, CDR1 is MNHEY and CDR2 is SMNVEV (reference sequence). The V segment lost 10 bases and the J segment 1 base; nucleotides outside the gene matches: 13. The CDR3 has 16 residues. CDR3 loop: CANPGQGTWQSYEQYV. As DNA, the CDR3 is TGTGCCAATCCGGGACAGGGGACCTGGCAGTCCTACGAGCAGTACGTC.

This clonotype has just a few counts. This rearrangement joins TRBV6-1 to TRBJ1-5, with D possibly matching TRBD1 (5 bases). The CDR3 covers 16 residues. Trimming removed 5 bases from V and 7 bases from J, with 21 bases in between. Per the germline V gene, CDR1 is MNHNS and CDR2 is SASEGT. CDR3 sequence reads: CASSLLLWGIVQPQHF. Written as DNA, the CDR3 is TGTGCCAGCAGTCTCCTCCTTTGGGGGATCGTGCAGCCCCAGCATTTT.

This clonotype has just a few counts. The chain employs TRBV7-9 and TRBJ2-5; D might be TRBD1 or TRBD2, each matching 6 bases. Germline V gives CDR1 SEHNR, CDR2 FQNEAQ (reference sequence). Trimming cost V 5 bases and J 5 bases, with 18 bases left between them. The CDR3 is 15 residues long. Here the CDR3 reads CASSPAPGAVETQYF. The CDR3 DNA reads TGTGCCAGCAGCCCCGCCCCGGGGGCAGTGGAGACCCAGTACTTC. Supplemented by reference TRBV7-9 and TRBJ2-5, the full variable domain reads DTGVSQNPRHKITKRGQNVTFRCDPISEHNRLYWYRQTLGQGPEFLTYFQNEAQLEKSRLLSDRFSAERPKGSFSTLEIQRTEQGDSAMYLCASSPAPGAVETQYFGPGTRLLVL.

This clonotype was counted between two and nine times. V usage is TRBV7-8 and J usage is TRBJ1-2; the D is unclear. From germline, CDR1 is SGHVS and CDR2 FQNEAQ. This CDR3 is built from 13 residues. Trimming removed 7 bases from V and 6 bases from J, with 15 bases in between. DNA for the CDR3: TGTGCCAGCAACACCAATGTAGGGAATGGCTACACCTTC. This gives the protein CASNTNVGNGYTF.

The J gene is TRBJ2-3, the V gene TRBV28; 9 bases are shared with TRBD2. The V and J ends lost 7 bases and 6 bases, in that order; junction bases with no gene match: 17. CDR3 length: 17 amino acids. CDR1 MDHEN and CDR2 SYDVKM come from the germline V gene. The CDR3 here is CASIKSPGTSPKDTQYF. Here the CDR3 DNA reads TGTGCCAGCATCAAAAGTCCTGGGACTAGCCCTAAGGATACGCAGTATTTT. The full variable domain, its missing parts supplied by reference TRBV28 and TRBJ2-3, is DVKVTQSSRYLVKRTGEKVFLECVQDMDHENMFWYRQDPGLGLRLIYFSYDVKMKEKGDIPEGYSVSREKKERFSLILESASTNQTSMYLCASIKSPGTSPKDTQYFGPGTRLTVL.

The chain couples TRBV7-9 to TRBJ1-4; D unresolved. V gave up 0 bases and J gave up 4 bases, with 3 bases separating them. Germline V gene lookup returns CDR1 SEHNR and CDR2 FQNEAQ (reference sequence). There are 13 residues in the CDR3. The CDR3 reads CASSLADNEKLFF. The CDR3 bases are TGTGCCAGCAGCTTAGCAGATAATGAAAAACTGTTTTTT.